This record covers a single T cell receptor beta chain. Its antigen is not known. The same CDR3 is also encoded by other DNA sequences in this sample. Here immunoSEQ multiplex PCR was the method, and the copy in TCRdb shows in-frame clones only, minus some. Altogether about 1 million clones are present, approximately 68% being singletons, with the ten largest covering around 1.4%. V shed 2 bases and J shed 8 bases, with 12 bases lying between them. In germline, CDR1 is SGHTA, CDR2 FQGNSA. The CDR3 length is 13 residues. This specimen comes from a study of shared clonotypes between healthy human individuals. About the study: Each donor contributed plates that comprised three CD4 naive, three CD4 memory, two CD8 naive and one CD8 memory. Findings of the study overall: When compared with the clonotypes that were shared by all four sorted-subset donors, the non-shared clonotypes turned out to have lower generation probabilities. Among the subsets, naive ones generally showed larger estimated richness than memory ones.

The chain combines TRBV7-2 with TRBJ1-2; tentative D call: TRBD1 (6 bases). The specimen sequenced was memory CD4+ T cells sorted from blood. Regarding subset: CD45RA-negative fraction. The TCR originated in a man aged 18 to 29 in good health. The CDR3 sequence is CASSLTRGGGYTF. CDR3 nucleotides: TGTGCCAGCAGCTTAACCAGGGGTGGAGGCTACACCTTC.